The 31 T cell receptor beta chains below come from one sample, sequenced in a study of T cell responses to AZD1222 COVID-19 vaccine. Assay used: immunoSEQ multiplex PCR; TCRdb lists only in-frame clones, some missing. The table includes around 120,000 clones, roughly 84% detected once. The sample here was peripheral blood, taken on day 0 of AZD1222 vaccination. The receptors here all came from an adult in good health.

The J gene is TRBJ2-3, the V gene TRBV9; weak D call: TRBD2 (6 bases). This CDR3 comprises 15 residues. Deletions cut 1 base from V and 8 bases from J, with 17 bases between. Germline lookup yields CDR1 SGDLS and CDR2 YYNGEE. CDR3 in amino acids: CASSVSAGSVGTQYF. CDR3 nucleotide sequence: TGTGCCAGCAGCGTATCGGCGGGGTCCGTGGGTACGCAGTATTTT.

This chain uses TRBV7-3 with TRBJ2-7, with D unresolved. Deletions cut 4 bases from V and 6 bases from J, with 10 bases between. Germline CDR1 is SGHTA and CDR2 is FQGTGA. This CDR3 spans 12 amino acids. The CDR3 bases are TGTGCCAGCAGCTCCGAATGGGGCGAGCAGTACTTC. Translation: CASSSEWGEQYF.

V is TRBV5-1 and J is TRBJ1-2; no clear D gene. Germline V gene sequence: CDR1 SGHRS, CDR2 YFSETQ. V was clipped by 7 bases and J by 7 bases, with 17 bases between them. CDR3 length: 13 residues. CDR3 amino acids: CASRLEPAGGYTF. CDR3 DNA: TGCGCCAGCCGCCTCGAACCCGCGGGTGGCTACACCTTC. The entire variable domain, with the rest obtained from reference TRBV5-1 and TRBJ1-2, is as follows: KAGVTQTPRYLIKTRGQQVTLSCSPISGHRSVSWYQQTPGQGLQFLFEYFSETQRNKGNFPGRFSGRQFSNSRSEMNVSTLELGDSALYLCASRLEPAGGYTFGSGTRLTVV.

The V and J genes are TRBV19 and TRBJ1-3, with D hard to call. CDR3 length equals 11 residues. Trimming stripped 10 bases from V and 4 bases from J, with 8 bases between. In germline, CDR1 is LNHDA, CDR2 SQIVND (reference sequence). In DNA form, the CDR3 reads TGTGCCACCGAGTCGGGAAACACCATATATTTT. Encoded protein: CATESGNTIYF.

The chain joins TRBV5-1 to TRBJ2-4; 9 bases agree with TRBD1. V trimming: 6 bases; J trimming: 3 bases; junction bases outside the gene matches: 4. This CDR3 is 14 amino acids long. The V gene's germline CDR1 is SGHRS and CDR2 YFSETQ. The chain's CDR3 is CASTSTGGKNIQYF. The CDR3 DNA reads TGCGCCAGCACCTCGACAGGGGGCAAAAACATTCAGTACTTC.

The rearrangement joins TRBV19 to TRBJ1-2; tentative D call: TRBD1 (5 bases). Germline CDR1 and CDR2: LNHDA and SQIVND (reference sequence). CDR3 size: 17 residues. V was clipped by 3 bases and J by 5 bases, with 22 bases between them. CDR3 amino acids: CASSMGPDRGLEYGYTF. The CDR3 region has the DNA TGTGCCAGTAGTATGGGGCCTGATAGGGGATTGGAATATGGCTACACCTTC. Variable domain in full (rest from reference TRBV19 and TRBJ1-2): DGGITQSPKYLFRKEGQNVTLSCEQNLNHDAMYWYRQDPGQGLRLIYYSQIVNDFQKGDIAEGYSVSREKKESFPLTVTSAQKNPTAFYLCASSMGPDRGLEYGYTFGSGTRLTVV.

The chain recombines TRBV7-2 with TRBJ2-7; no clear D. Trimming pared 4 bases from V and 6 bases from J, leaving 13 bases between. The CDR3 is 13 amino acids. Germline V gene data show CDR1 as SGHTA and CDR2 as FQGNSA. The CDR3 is CASSSVFASEQYF. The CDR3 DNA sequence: TGTGCCAGCAGCTCTGTTTTTGCGAGCGAGCAGTACTTC.

The CDR3 nucleotides read TGTGCCAGCAGTGATGGGGGAGGGGGCACTGAAGCTTTCTTT. Translation: CASSDGGGGTEAFF. The chain links TRBV6-1 to TRBJ1-1; weak D call: TRBD1 (6 bases). Germline CDR1 and CDR2: MNHNS and SASEGT. Trimming pared 3 bases from V and 4 bases from J, leaving 12 bases between. CDR3 length: 14 amino acids.

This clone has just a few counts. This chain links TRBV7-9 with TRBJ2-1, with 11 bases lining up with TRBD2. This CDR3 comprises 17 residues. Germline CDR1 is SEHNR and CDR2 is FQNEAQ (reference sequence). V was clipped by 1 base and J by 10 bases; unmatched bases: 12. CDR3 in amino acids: CASSLDMGLASGREQFF. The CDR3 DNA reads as TGTGCCAGCAGCTTAGATATGGGGTTGGCTAGCGGGAGGGAGCAGTTCTTC.

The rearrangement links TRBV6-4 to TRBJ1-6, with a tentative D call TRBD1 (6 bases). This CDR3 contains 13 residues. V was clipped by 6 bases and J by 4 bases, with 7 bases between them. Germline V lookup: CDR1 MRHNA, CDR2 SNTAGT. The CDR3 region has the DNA TGTGCCAGCAGAGGACAGTATAATTCACCCCTCCACTTT. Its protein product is CASRGQYNSPLHF.

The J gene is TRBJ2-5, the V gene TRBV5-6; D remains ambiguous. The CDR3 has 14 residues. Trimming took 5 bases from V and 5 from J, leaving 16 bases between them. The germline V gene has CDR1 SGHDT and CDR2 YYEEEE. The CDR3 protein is CASRPTGPGETQYF. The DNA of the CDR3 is TGTGCCAGCAGACCAACCGGACCCGGGGAGACCCAGTACTTC.

CDR3 sequence reads: CASSHDQGKLFF. For the CDR3, the DNA is TGTGCCAGCTCACACGACCAGGGTAAACTGTTTTTT. This sequence joins TRBV18 and TRBJ1-4, with a weak D call TRBD1 (5 bases). Germline lookup yields CDR1 KGHSH and CDR2 LQKENI. This CDR3 is 12 amino acids long. The V gene lost 4 bases and the J gene lost 11 bases, with 11 bases spanning the gap.

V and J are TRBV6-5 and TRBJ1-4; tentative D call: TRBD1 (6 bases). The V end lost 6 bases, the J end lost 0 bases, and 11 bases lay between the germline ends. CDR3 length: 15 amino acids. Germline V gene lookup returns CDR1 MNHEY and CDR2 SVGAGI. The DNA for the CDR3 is TGTGCCAGCAGACGGAACAGGGCAACTAATGAAAAACTGTTTTTT. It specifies CASRRNRATNEKLFF.

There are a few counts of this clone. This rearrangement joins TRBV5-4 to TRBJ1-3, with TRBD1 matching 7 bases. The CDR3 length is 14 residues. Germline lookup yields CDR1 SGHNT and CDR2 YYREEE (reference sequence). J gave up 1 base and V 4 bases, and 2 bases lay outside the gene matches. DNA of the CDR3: TGTGCCAGCAGCCTACAGGGGTCTGGAAACACCATATATTTT. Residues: CASSLQGSGNTIYF.

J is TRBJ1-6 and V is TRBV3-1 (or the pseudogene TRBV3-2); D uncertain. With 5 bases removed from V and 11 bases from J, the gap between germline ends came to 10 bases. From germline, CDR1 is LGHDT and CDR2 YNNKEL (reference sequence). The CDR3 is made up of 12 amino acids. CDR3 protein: CASSEGGTPLHF. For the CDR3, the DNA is TGTGCCAGCAGCGAAGGTGGGACACCCCTCCACTTT.

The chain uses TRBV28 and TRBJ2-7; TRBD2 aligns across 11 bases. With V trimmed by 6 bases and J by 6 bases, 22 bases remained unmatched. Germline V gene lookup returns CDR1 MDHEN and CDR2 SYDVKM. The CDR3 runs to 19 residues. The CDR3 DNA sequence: TGTGCCAGCAGGCTAGGTGAGGGTCGGGCCCTAGCGGGAGGTTTCGAGCAGTACTTC. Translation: CASRLGEGRALAGGFEQYF.

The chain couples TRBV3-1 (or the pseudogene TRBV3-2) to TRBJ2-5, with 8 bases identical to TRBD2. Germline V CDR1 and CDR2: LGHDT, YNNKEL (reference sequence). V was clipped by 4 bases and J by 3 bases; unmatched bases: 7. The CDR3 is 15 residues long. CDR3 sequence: CASSRGGGQEETQYF. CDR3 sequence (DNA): TGTGCCAGCAGCCGCGGCGGGGGGCAGGAAGAGACCCAGTACTTC.

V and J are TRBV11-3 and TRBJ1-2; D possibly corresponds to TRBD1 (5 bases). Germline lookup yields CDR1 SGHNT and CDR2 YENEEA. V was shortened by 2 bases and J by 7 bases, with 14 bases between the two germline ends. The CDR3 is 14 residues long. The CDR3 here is CASSLRAGGSGYTF. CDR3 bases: TGTGCCAGCAGCTTACGAGCGGGGGGGTCTGGCTACACCTTC.

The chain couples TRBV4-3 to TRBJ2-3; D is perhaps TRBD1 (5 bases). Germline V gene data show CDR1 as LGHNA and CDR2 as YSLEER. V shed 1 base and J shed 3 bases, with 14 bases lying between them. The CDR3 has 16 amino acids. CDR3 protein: CASSQGAGLKTDTQYF. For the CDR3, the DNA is TGCGCCAGCAGCCAAGGAGCAGGGTTAAAAACAGATACGCAGTATTTT.

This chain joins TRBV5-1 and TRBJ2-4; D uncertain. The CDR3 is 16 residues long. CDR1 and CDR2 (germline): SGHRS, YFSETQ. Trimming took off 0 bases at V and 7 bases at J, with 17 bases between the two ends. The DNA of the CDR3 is TGCGCCAGCAGCTTGGGAGTGTCACCCGGCGTGAACATTCAGTACTTC. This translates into CASSLGVSPGVNIQYF.

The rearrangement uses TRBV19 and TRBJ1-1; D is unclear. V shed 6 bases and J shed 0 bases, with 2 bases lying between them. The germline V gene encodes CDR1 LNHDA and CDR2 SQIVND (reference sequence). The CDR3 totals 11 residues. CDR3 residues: CASSLNTEAFF. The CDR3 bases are TGTGCCAGTAGCCTGAACACTGAAGCTTTCTTT.

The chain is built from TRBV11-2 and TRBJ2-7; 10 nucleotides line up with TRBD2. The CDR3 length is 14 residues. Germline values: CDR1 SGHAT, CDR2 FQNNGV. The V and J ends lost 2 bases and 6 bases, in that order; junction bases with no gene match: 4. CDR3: CASSLLLAGFEQYF. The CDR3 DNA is TGTGCCAGCAGCTTACTACTAGCGGGATTCGAGCAGTACTTC.

The CDR3 DNA follows: TGTGCCAGCAGCTTCGGTTTCAGATCAGCCAAAAACATTCAGTACTTC. Amino acid sequence: CASSFGFRSAKNIQYF. The rearrangement uses TRBV5-8 and TRBJ2-4; D is unresolved. V shed 2 bases and J shed 0 bases, with 12 bases lying between them. The CDR3 extends over 16 amino acids. The germline gives CDR1 SGHTS, CDR2 YDEGEE.

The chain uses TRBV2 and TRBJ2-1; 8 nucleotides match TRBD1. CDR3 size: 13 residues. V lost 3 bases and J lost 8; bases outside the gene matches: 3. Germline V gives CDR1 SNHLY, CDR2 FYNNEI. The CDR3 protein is CASSEDRDYEQFF. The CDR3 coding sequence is TGTGCCAGCAGTGAGGACAGGGACTATGAGCAGTTCTTC.

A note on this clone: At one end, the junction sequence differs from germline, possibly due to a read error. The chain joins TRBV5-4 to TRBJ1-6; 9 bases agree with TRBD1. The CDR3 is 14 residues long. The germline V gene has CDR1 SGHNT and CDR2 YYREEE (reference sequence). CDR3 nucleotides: TGTGCCAGCAGATTGGACAGGGGAAATTCACCCCTCCACTTT. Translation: CASRLDRGNSPLHF.

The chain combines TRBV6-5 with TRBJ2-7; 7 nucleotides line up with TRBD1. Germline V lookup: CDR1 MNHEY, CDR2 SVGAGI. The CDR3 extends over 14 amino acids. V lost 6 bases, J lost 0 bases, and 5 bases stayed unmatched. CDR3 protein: CASRLNRGSYEQYF. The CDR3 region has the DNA TGTGCCAGCAGACTAAACAGGGGCTCCTACGAGCAGTACTTC.

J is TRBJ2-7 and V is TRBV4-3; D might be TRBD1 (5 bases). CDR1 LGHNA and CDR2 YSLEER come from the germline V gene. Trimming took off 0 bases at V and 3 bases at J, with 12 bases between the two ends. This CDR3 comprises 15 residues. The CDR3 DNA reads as TGCGCCAGCAGCCAAGAGGGGCAGGGAATCTACGAGCAGTACTTC. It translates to CASSQEGQGIYEQYF.

CDR3 loop: CASSYVLLAGGHEQFF. For the CDR3, the DNA is TGTGCCAGCAGTTACGTCTTACTAGCGGGGGGGCATGAGCAGTTCTTC. V and J are TRBV6-6 and TRBJ2-1; TRBD2 matches at 13 bases. This CDR3 spans 16 amino acids. Looked up from germline, CDR1 is MNHNY and CDR2 is SVGAGI (reference sequence). The ends lost 2 bases at V and 8 bases at J; junction bases unmatched: 6.

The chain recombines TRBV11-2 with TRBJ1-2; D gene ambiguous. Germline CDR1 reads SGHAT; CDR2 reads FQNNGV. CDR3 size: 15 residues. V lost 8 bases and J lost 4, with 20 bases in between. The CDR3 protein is CASGLGAGGRYGYTF. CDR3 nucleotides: TGTGCCAGCGGACTTGGCGCGGGAGGACGCTATGGCTACACCTTC.

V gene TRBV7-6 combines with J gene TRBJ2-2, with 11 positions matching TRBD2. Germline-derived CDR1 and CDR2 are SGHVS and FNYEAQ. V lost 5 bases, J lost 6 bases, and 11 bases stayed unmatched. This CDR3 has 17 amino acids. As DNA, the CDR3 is TGTGCCAGCAGCGCCCAAACTAGCGGGAGTTCGTCCGGGGAGCTGTTTTTT. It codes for CASSAQTSGSSSGELFF.

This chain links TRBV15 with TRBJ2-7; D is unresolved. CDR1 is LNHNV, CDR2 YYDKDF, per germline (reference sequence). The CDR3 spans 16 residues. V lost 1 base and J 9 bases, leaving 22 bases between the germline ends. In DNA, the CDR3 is TGTGCCACCAGCAGAGGGTGGGCTGAAATGGCCTGGGGGCAGTACTTC. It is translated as CATSRGWAEMAWGQYF. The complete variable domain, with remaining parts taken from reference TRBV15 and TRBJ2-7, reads DAMVIQNPRYQVTQFGKPVTLSCSQTLNHNVMYWYQQKSSQAPKLLFHYYDKDFNNEADTPDNFQSRRPNTSFCFLDIRSPGLGDTAMYLCATSRGWAEMAWGQYFGPGTRLTVT.